A selection of T cell receptor beta chains follows, all from one sample in a study of T cell responses to AZD1222 COVID-19 vaccine. This table comes from immunoSEQ multiplex PCR, and its TCRdb copy is limited to in-frame clones, with some not included. The sample holds 90,000 or so clones, over 85% seen once. The sample consisted of peripheral blood, taken 28 days after the second AZD1222 dose. These receptors all stem from an adult who received the AZD1222 COVID-19 vaccine. CDR3s include the opening cysteine and the closing phenylalanine or tryptophan. D genes are given only for firm matches. Size tells how often a clone was seen (once, few, many) or the class of an expanded clone, and some rows leave it out.

>TRBV2|TRBJ1-5|NA|TRBD1
TGTGCCAGCACCGAGTGGGACAGGGGTGGTCAGCCCCAGCATTTT
CASTEWDRGGQPQHF
>TRBV3-1/TRBV3-2|TRBJ2-2|once|NA
TGTGCCAGCAGCCAACAAACTAGCACCGGGGAGCTGTTTTTT
CASSQQTSTGELFF
>TRBV6-5|TRBJ1-5|NA|NA
TGTGCCAGCAGGTCACGGGTTAGTAATCAGCCCCAGCATTTT
CASRSRVSNQPQHF
>TRBV7-9|TRBJ2-7|NA|TRBD1
TGTGCCAGCAGCTCCATGGGAGACAGGGGAAGGAACGAGCAGTACTTC
CASSSMGDRGRNEQYF
>TRBV2|TRBJ2-1|NA|NA
TGTGCCAGCAGTGAACCAACCACCCCCCACAAAGAGCAGTTCTTC
CASSEPTTPHKEQFF
>TRBV27|TRBJ2-5|NA|TRBD2
TGTGCCAGCTCTTGGGGGACTAGCGGGGACCAAGAGACCCAGTACTTC
CASSWGTSGDQETQYF
>TRBV7-3|TRBJ1-2|NA|NA
TGTGCCAGCAGCTTAACTGCAGGGCGCTATGGCTACACCTTC
CASSLTAGRYGYTF
>TRBV28|TRBJ2-3|NA|NA
TGTGCCAGCACCGACTTGGCCCGCGGTACAGATACGCAGTATTTT
CASTDLARGTDTQYF
>TRBV19|TRBJ2-1|NA|NA
TGTGCCAGTAATGGCCCGGGATCGAGAGTCGGCAACAATGAGCAGTTCTTC
CASNGPGSRVGNNEQFF
>TRBV6-5|TRBJ2-6|NA|NA
TGTGCCAGCAGGAAATCTGGGGCCAACGTCCTGACTTTC
CASRKSGANVLTF
>TRBV28|TRBJ1-2|NA|NA
TGTGCCAGCAGTTTGCTGACAGCCCGCCCAGAGTATGGCTACACCTTC
CASSLLTARPEYGYTF
>TRBV3-1/TRBV3-2|TRBJ2-3|NA|TRBD2
TGTGCCAGCAGCCCCCGAGGACTAGCGGGGGGGAAGGTGCAGTATTTT
CASSPRGLAGGKVQYF
>TRBV6-5|TRBJ1-5|NA|NA
TGTGCCAGCAGTTACTCGAGCAATCAGCCCCAGCATTTT
CASSYSSNQPQHF
>TRBV27|TRBJ2-7|NA|NA
TGTGCCAGCAGTTCCGGGGCCTATTACGAGCAGTACTTC
CASSSGAYYEQYF
>TRBV5-1|TRBJ1-1|NA|TRBD1
TGCGCCAGCAGCCCGACGGACAGGGGAGAAACTGAAGCTTTCTTT
CASSPTDRGETEAFF
>TRBV7-9|TRBJ2-5|NA|NA
TGTGCCAGCAGCTCCTCCTCCTGGGGCGAGACCCAGTACTTC
CASSSSSWGETQYF
>TRBV6-2/TRBV6-3|TRBJ2-1|NA|NA
TGTGCCAGCAGTTTACAGGCTGGCTCCTACAATGAGCAGTTCTTC
CASSLQAGSYNEQFF
>TRBV7-6|TRBJ2-1|NA|NA
TGTGCCAGCAGCTTAGGAAGCCCCTTTGAGCAGTTCTTC
CASSLGSPFEQFF
>TRBV6-1|TRBJ2-3|few|TRBD1
TGTGCCAGCAGTGAAAACCCGGGACAGGGCACAGATACGCAGTATTTT
CASSENPGQGTDTQYF
>TRBV19|TRBJ2-3|NA|NA
TGTGCCAGTAGTATGGGGGGAGATACGCAGTATTTT
CASSMGGDTQYF
>TRBV28|TRBJ2-7|NA|TRBD1
TGTGCCAGCAGTTTCGCAGGGGGCTATTACGAGCAGTACTTC
CASSFAGGYYEQYF
>TRBV29-1|TRBJ1-2|NA|NA
TGCAGCGTTGAAGGCCGGGGGAAAAAGGAGGATTTTTACTATGGCTACACCTTC
CSVEGRGKKEDFYYGYTF
>TRBV27|TRBJ2-6|NA|TRBD2
TGTGCCAGCAGTTTTTTAGTGGCGGGGGGGCCTGGGGCCAACGTCCTGACTTTC
CASSFLVAGGPGANVLTF
>TRBV6-1|TRBJ1-2|NA|TRBD1
TGCGCCAGCAGTGAAGGGACAGGGCTGATGGGCTACACCTTC
CASSEGTGLMGYTF